This TCR beta chain appears in the sequencing data of a study of CD4 T cells in relation to SARS-CoV-2 and coronaviruses. Some clones are missing from TCRdb's copy, which holds only in-frame ones; the method was immunoSEQ multiplex PCR. The sample contains tens of thousands of clones, about 75% of which appear only once. CD4+ T cells from unexposed donors were obtained before the COVID-19 pandemic (2011-2018). CD4+ T cells were isolated from the cells after 10 days of culture. The CDR3 covers 14 residues. Germline values: CDR1 KGHSH, CDR2 LQKENI. Trimming removed 2 bases at V and 5 bases at J, with 10 bases between. On this clone itself: Its antigen is not known.

The origin of this receptor is a human donor in good health. V gene TRBV18 combines with J gene TRBJ1-5; the D is unclear. The specimen was CD4+ T cells from PBMCs, cultured in vitro. CDR3 DNA sequence: TGTGCCAGCTCACCAGCCAATGCCGATCAGCCCCAGCATTTT. Translated: CASSPANADQPQHF.